This T cell receptor (beta chain) was recorded in a study of CD8+CD57+ T cells in acquired aplastic anemia. Study-level information: Mean yield of DNA from sorted CD4+ and CD8+ cells was 3 to 3.5 ug. Study outcomes and limitations: Researchers report that fewer than 30 CD8+ CDR3 sequences appeared in both patients and controls.

Germline V gene data show CDR1 as DFQATT and CDR2 as SNEGSKA (reference sequence). V lost 3 bases to trimming and J lost 5 bases; unmatched junction nucleotides: 8. This CDR3 contains 14 residues. This clonotype came up many times. Antigen: not known. Using genomic DNA as the template, TCR beta VDJ and CDR3 profiling was carried out. TCRdb ran MiXCR on the reads and lists one entry per CDR3 protein. The sample holds 200,000 to 250,000 distinct CDR3 sequences, 34% seen once. This sequence was found in a human donor in good health, serving as a control. Sequenced sample: sorted CD4+, CD8+, or CD8+CD57+ T cells (not recorded which) from PBMCs. The V gene is TRBV20-1, the J gene TRBJ2-3, with 7 nucleotides matching TRBD2. CDR3 protein: CSASLGGRGDTQYF. CDR3 DNA sequence: TGCAGTGCTAGCCTTGGCGGGAGAGGAGATACGCAGTATTTT.